The clone carrying this T cell receptor (beta chain) was observed a few times. Antigen: not known. Presence of unique molecular identifiers characterized the TCR beta cDNA libraries. TCRdb re-called the PCR reads through MiXCR, storing one row per CDR3 protein. The table has roughly 410,000 distinct CDR3 sequences, around 37% seen once. CDR1 and CDR2 (germline): MGHRA, YSYEKL. There are 13 residues in the CDR3. V was pared by 3 bases and J by 9 bases, with 14 bases between. The data derive from a study of post-analysis software for immune sequencing data. Findings of the study overall: Controls had lower frequencies than patients of 4 or 5 TRBV segments, which included TRBV5-6, TRBV5-1 and TRBV20-1.

This chain links TRBV4-1 with TRBJ2-5, with D maybe TRBD1 (5 bases). This clonotype was obtained from a girl between 5 and 17 years old with multiple sclerosis. Sequencing used blood. The CDR3 DNA reads as TGCGCCAGCAGCCATCAGGGCCAATGGGCCCAGTACTTC. Its translation is CASSHQGQWAQYF.